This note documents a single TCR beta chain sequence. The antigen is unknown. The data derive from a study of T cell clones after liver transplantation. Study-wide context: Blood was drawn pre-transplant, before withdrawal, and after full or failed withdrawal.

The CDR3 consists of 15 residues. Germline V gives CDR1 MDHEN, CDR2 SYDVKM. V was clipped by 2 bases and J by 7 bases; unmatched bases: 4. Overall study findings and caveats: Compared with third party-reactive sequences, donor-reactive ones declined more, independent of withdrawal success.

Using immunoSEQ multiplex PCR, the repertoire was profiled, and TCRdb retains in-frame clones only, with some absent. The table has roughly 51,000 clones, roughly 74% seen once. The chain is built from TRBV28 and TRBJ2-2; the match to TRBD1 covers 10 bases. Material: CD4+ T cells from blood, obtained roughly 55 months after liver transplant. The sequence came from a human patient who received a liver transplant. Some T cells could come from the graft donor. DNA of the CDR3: TGTGCCAGCAGTTTAAGGGGACAGGGGTACGGGGAGCTGTTTTTT. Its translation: CASSLRGQGYGELFF.